The 30 T cell receptor beta chains presented below share a single source sample, sequenced in a study of PD-1 blockade in classical Hodgkin lymphoma. Clones were read by immunoSEQ multiplex PCR, and TCRdb kept only the in-frame ones, dropping some. The sample lists about 61,000 clones, about 85% seen once, with over 7.5% in the top ten. Time point meaning: cycle 4 day 1 (C4D1), after 5 to 7 weeks of nivolumab. Relapses following autologous stem cell transplantation were seen in all patients, with brentuximab vedotin exposure varying. This specimen consisted of peripheral blood mononuclear cells (PBMCs), obtained before the fourth cycle of nivolumab. These receptors were collected from a human donor with classical Hodgkin lymphoma.

The chain combines TRBV5-1 with TRBJ1-6; maybe TRBD1 (5 bases). The V gene's germline CDR1 is SGHRS and CDR2 YFSETQ. V was cut by 0 bases and J by 7 bases, with 11 bases left in between. The CDR3 is 15 amino acids. CDR3 sequence reads: CASSLEWGMNSPLHF. The CDR3 DNA is TGCGCCAGCAGCTTGGAATGGGGGATGAATTCACCCCTCCACTTT.

This chain uses TRBV6-1 with TRBJ1-5; D may be TRBD1 (5 bases). This CDR3 is built from 15 residues. With 0 bases removed from V and 6 bases from J, the gap between germline ends came to 12 bases. Germline V CDR1 and CDR2: MNHNS, SASEGT. The CDR3 here is CASSEALGGPQPQHF. CDR3 coding DNA: TGTGCCAGCAGTGAAGCGCTGGGGGGACCTCAGCCCCAGCATTTT.

V usage is TRBV18 and J usage is TRBJ1-6, with D perhaps TRBD1 (6 bases). The ends were cut back, 1 base at V and 7 bases at J, with 17 bases in the middle. The CDR3 loop spans 17 amino acids. Germline V gene sequence: CDR1 KGHSH, CDR2 LQKENI. In nucleotides, the CDR3 is TGTGCCAGCTCACCACTTTCAATGGGGGGACAAAATTCACCCCTCCACTTT. Translating it yields CASSPLSMGGQNSPLHF.

The chain links TRBV6-6 to TRBJ1-2; weak D call: TRBD1 (5 bases). This CDR3 spans 14 amino acids. In germline, CDR1 is MNHNY, CDR2 SVGAGI (reference sequence). Trimming shortened V by 5 bases and J by 0 bases, and 10 bases separated the two germline ends. For the CDR3, the DNA is TGTGCCAGCAGTGGACACGATCCTAACTATGGCTACACCTTC. Translated, it gives CASSGHDPNYGYTF.

This clone occurred once. The chain joins TRBV5-1 to TRBJ2-7; no clear D gene. The CDR3 consists of 14 residues. Deletions cut 2 bases from V and 1 base from J, with 10 bases between. CDR1 is SGHRS, CDR2 YFSETQ, per germline. The CDR3 nucleotides read TGCGCCAGCAGCTTAGTCTTAGGATCCTACGAGCAGTACTTC. Translation: CASSLVLGSYEQYF.

J is TRBJ2-5 and V is TRBV7-9; 9 bases align to TRBD1. CDR1 and CDR2 (germline): SEHNR, FQNEAQ (reference sequence). Losses at the gene ends were 4 bases for V and 4 bases for J; bases not matched to a gene: 10. The CDR3 sequence is 16 residues long. Here the CDR3 DNA reads TGTGCCAGCAGCTACTCCGGGACAGGGAATCGAGAGACCCAGTACTTC. Translating it yields CASSYSGTGNRETQYF.

The sample holds one count of this clone. The chain is built from TRBV7-9 and TRBJ1-6; 7 positions agree with TRBD1. J lost 7 bases, V lost 3 bases, and 3 bases had no gene match. In germline, CDR1 is SEHNR, CDR2 FQNEAQ (reference sequence). This CDR3 comprises 14 residues. CDR3 in DNA: TGTGCCAGCAGCTTTGCCAGGGGGAATTCACCCCTCCACTTT. Its translation is CASSFARGNSPLHF.

This sequence joins TRBV6-5 and TRBJ2-1; tentative D call: TRBD1 (6 bases). Trimming stripped 6 bases from V and 4 bases from J, with 13 bases between. The CDR3 runs to 14 residues. Germline loops: CDR1 MNHEY, CDR2 SVGAGI. CDR3 protein: CASREQGPYNEQFF. CDR3 nucleotides: TGTGCCAGCAGAGAACAGGGCCCGTACAATGAGCAGTTCTTC.

CDR3 nucleotides: TGTGCCAGCAGTGAATATCTGGAGGGCTACACCTTC. It translates to CASSEYLEGYTF. The chain uses TRBV25-1 and TRBJ1-2; D uncertain. The CDR3 runs 12 residues. Germline V gives CDR1 MGHDK, CDR2 SYGVNS. Trimming removed 0 bases at V and 8 bases at J, with 7 bases between.

With respect to this clone: The same CDR3 is also encoded by other DNA sequences in this sample. The genes are TRBV5-1 and TRBJ1-1; no reliable D call. The CDR3 loop spans 14 amino acids. V lost 0 bases, J lost 0 bases, and 6 bases lay in between. From germline, CDR1 is SGHRS and CDR2 YFSETQ. In DNA form, the CDR3 reads TGCGCCAGCAGCTTGGAGGGTATGAACACTGAAGCTTTCTTT. This gives the protein CASSLEGMNTEAFF. Based on the CDR3 plus reference TRBV5-1 and TRBJ1-1, the full variable domain is KAGVTQTPRYLIKTRGQQVTLSCSPISGHRSVSWYQQTPGQGLQFLFEYFSETQRNKGNFPGRFSGRQFSNSRSEMNVSTLELGDSALYLCASSLEGMNTEAFFGQGTRLTVV.

This clone has more than one count but fewer than ten. The chain has TRBV5-1 and TRBJ1-6, with 7 bases aligning to TRBD1. Germline trimming cut 5 bases from V and 2 bases from J; bases unmatched to any gene: 7. The CDR3 spans 16 residues. The V gene's germline CDR1 is SGHRS and CDR2 YFSETQ. In DNA form, the CDR3 reads TGCGCCAGCAGTCGTGACAGGGATCCCTATAATTCACCCCTCCACTTT. It is translated as CASSRDRDPYNSPLHF.

The gene calls are TRBV5-1 and TRBJ2-2, with 7 bases identical to TRBD1. After removal of 0 bases from V and 1 base from J, the junction contained 0 bases not matched to a gene. The CDR3 has 15 amino acids. CDR1 and CDR2 (germline): SGHRS, YFSETQ. CDR3 coding DNA: TGCGCCAGCAGCTTGGACAGGGGGAACACCGGGGAGCTGTTTTTT. Translating it yields CASSLDRGNTGELFF.

The V call is TRBV7-8, the J call TRBJ1-2; 8 nucleotides align to TRBD1. The junction had 7 bases not matched to a gene; V was cut back by 6 bases and J by 4 bases. CDR1 is SGHVS and CDR2 is FQNEAQ in the germline V gene. This CDR3 has 14 residues. For the CDR3, the DNA is TGTGCCAGCAGTAATCCGGACAGGGTCTATGGCTACACCTTC. Its translation: CASSNPDRVYGYTF.

The chain couples TRBV5-1 to TRBJ1-5; D ambiguous. CDR3 length: 13 amino acids. The V end lost 4 bases, the J end lost 2 bases, and 7 bases lay between the germline ends. Germline assignment: CDR1 SGHRS and CDR2 YFSETQ. The chain's CDR3 is CASSKDGNQPQHF. DNA for the CDR3: TGCGCCAGCAGCAAGGACGGCAATCAGCCCCAGCATTTT.

A single count supports this clone. V gene TRBV7-9 combines with J gene TRBJ1-2, with D hard to call. The CDR3 runs 13 residues. Trimming stripped 4 bases from V and 2 bases from J, with 8 bases between. The germline CDR1 and CDR2 sequences are SEHNR and FQNEAQ (reference sequence). The CDR3 spells CASSSGENYGYTF. Here the CDR3 DNA reads TGTGCCAGCAGCTCGGGAGAAAACTATGGCTACACCTTC.

Concerning this clone itself: The same CDR3 also results from other DNA sequences found in this sample. The gene calls are TRBV5-1 and TRBJ1-5, with D unresolved. The germline CDR1 and CDR2 sequences are SGHRS and YFSETQ. The V end was cut by 0 bases, the J end by 0 bases, with 7 bases between. This CDR3 spans 15 amino acids. The CDR3 DNA follows: TGCGCCAGCAGCTTGGAAGGGTATAGCAATCAGCCCCAGCATTTT. Its translation is CASSLEGYSNQPQHF.

CDR3 in amino acids: CASSLPGNNQPQHF. The CDR3 nucleotides read TGTGCCAGCAGTTTACCTGGTAACAATCAGCCCCAGCATTTT. The chain carries TRBV28 and TRBJ1-5; no definite D call. CDR1 is MDHEN, CDR2 SYDVKM, per germline. The CDR3 spans 14 residues. V gave up 2 bases and J gave up 3 bases, with 8 bases separating them.

The rearrangement uses TRBV15 and TRBJ1-3, with no clear D. The V gene lost 3 bases and the J gene lost 0 bases, with 6 bases spanning the gap. This CDR3 is 14 amino acids long. CDR1 is LNHNV, CDR2 YYDKDF, per germline (reference sequence). CDR3 sequence (DNA): TGTGCCACCAGCAGCCCGAGCTCTGGAAACACCATATATTTT. Protein: CATSSPSSGNTIYF.

This sequence joins TRBV6-5 and TRBJ1-2; D unresolved. CDR1 is MNHEY, CDR2 SVGAGI, per germline. Deletions cut 5 bases from V and 8 bases from J, with 15 bases between. The CDR3 is 13 amino acids. CDR3 residues: CASSPEEGRGYTF. CDR3 nucleotides: TGTGCCAGCAGTCCCGAGGAGGGAAGAGGCTACACCTTC.

This clone came up a few times. The chain employs TRBV4-1 and TRBJ1-3, with no clear D. Germline V CDR1 and CDR2: MGHRA, YSYEKL. The V gene lost 1 base and the J gene lost 4 bases, with 11 bases spanning the gap. The length of the CDR3 is 15 residues. CDR3 nucleotides: TGCGCCAGCAGCCAAGGGGAAGGGATCGGAAACACCATATATTTT. Translation: CASSQGEGIGNTIYF.

This chain uses TRBV7-8 with TRBJ2-3, with D perhaps TRBD2 (6 bases). The CDR3 contains 13 residues. Germline V gene lookup returns CDR1 SGHVS and CDR2 FQNEAQ. V lost 6 bases and J lost 0, with 7 bases in between. This chain's CDR3 is CASRRDSTDTQYF. The CDR3 nucleotides read TGTGCCAGCAGGCGGGATAGCACAGATACGCAGTATTTT.

Written as DNA, the CDR3 is TGTGCCAGCAGCCTCTCCCAGGGAGCGAACACCGGGGAGCTGTTTTTT. This encodes CASSLSQGANTGELFF. This chain links TRBV4-2 with TRBJ2-2; D is perhaps TRBD1 or TRBD2 (5 bases each). The CDR3 consists of 16 residues. Trimming stripped 4 bases from V and 0 bases from J, with 12 bases between. CDR1 is LGHNA and CDR2 is YNFKEQ in the germline V gene.

The chain has TRBV19 and TRBJ2-4; TRBD1 aligns across 9 bases. Germline V gives CDR1 LNHDA, CDR2 SQIVND (reference sequence). V lost 5 bases, J lost 8 bases, and 7 bases stayed unmatched. This CDR3 spans 14 amino acids. The CDR3 here is CASSRTGGNYIQYF. The CDR3, as DNA: TGTGCCAGTAGTCGTACAGGGGGCAATTACATTCAGTACTTC.

The rearrangement joins TRBV7-9 to TRBJ1-2, with unresolved D. The V and J ends lost 1 base and 1 base respectively, with 7 bases between them. The CDR3 loop spans 14 amino acids. Germline CDR1 reads SEHNR; CDR2 reads FQNEAQ (reference sequence). The CDR3 nucleotides read TGTGCCAGCAGCTTAGAAGGCTTTAACTATGGCTACACCTTC. This sequence encodes CASSLEGFNYGYTF.

V is TRBV7-9 and J is TRBJ1-1; no clear D gene. The CDR3 has 13 amino acids. The germline V gene encodes CDR1 SEHNR and CDR2 FQNEAQ (reference sequence). Trimming left V 1 base short and J 6 bases short, with 9 bases between. The CDR3, as DNA: TGTGCCAGCAGCTTAGGGCAGGCTTCTGAAGCTTTCTTT. This encodes CASSLGQASEAFF.

The chain employs TRBV16 and TRBJ2-5; D not resolved. V was cut by 2 bases and J by 7 bases, with 8 bases left in between. CDR1 KGHSY and CDR2 FQNENV come from the germline V gene. The CDR3 covers 12 residues. The CDR3 DNA reads TGTGCCAGCAGCCAACCCGAAGGGACCCAGTACTTC. It translates to CASSQPEGTQYF.

This clone has just a few counts. J is TRBJ1-5 and V is TRBV19; D is undetermined. Germline CDR1 LNHDA, CDR2 SQIVND (reference sequence). The CDR3 is made up of 11 amino acids. V was clipped by 6 bases and J by 11 bases, with 11 bases between them. CDR3 sequence: CASRGSVAQHF. The CDR3 DNA is TGTGCCAGTAGGGGCAGCGTAGCCCAGCATTTT.

The rearrangement joins TRBV30 to TRBJ2-1; D is undetermined. The germline gives CDR1 GTSNPN, CDR2 SVGIG (reference sequence). Between the trimmed V and J ends, which lost 0 bases and 5 bases, there was a span of 11 bases. CDR3 length: 14 amino acids. The CDR3, as DNA: TGTGCCTGGAGTGTTTTGCAGCCCCACAATGAGCAGTTCTTC. Translation gives CAWSVLQPHNEQFF.

This rearrangement joins TRBV7-9 to TRBJ1-2; a possible D gene is TRBD1 (6 bases). CDR3 length: 14 residues. Germline V lookup: CDR1 SEHNR, CDR2 FQNEAQ (reference sequence). Trimming pared 5 bases from V and 3 bases from J, leaving 13 bases between. The CDR3 region is CASSPGQQYYGYTF. CDR3 DNA: TGTGCCAGCAGCCCGGGACAACAATACTATGGCTACACCTTC.

V usage is TRBV5-1 and J usage is TRBJ2-2, with D perhaps TRBD1 or TRBD2 (6 bases each). There are 16 residues in the CDR3. Germline CDR1 SGHRS, CDR2 YFSETQ. V dropped 4 bases and J dropped 2 bases, with 15 bases sitting between them. The CDR3 is CASSPGGDTNTGELFF. The CDR3 DNA is TGCGCCAGCAGCCCGGGCGGGGACACCAACACCGGGGAGCTGTTTTTT.